Here is one TCR beta chain with its context. This sample was taken from a study of blood T cell repertoires in COVID-19. Study in general: The United States, Italy and Spain were the sources of the acute and convalescent COVID-19 samples. The cDNA or gDNA used as material had been derived from T cells, B-cell-depleted T cells, or PBMCs.

Germline V lookup: CDR1 SGDLS, CDR2 YYNGEE. The CDR3 is made up of 16 amino acids. The ends lost 4 bases at V and 2 bases at J; junction bases unmatched: 7. Authors' analysis steps: Nucleated cell number was recorded as an estimate derived from reference gene primer amplification. Data came from immunoSEQ multiplex PCR; TCRdb stores just in-frame clones and leaves some out. V, J and clone size are those of that table, while D and trimming were read from the DNA. The sample records roughly 110,000 clones, 89% being singletons. The gene calls are TRBV9 and TRBJ2-3; 10 nucleotides agree with TRBD1. Sequencing was performed on peripheral blood. The TCR sequence derives from a man in his forties or fifties with active or convalescent COVID-19. The CDR3 loop is CASSPLGTGVTDTQYF. The CDR3 coding sequence is TGTGCCAGCAGCCCCCTCGGGACAGGGGTCACAGATACGCAGTATTTT.